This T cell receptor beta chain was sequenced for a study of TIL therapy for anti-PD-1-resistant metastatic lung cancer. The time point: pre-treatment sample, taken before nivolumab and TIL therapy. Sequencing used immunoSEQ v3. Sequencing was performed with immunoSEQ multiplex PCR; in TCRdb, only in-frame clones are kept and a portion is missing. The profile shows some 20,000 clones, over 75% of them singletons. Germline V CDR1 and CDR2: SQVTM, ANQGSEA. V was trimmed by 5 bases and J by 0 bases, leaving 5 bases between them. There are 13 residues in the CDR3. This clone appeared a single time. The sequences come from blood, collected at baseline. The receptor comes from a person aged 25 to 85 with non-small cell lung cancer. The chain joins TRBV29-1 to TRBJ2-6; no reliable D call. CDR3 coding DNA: TGCAGCGTTCCCAGCTCTGGGGCCAACGTCCTGACTTTC. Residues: CSVPSSGANVLTF. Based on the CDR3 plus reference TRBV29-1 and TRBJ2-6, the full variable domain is SAVISQKPSRDICQRGTSLTIQCQVDSQVTMMFWYRQQPGQSLTLIATANQGSEATYESGFVIDKFPISRPNLTFSTLTVSNMSPEDSSIYLCSVPSSGANVLTFGAGSRLTVL.